The T cell receptor beta chain under discussion was sequenced for a study of control samples from healthy donors and cancer patients. V trimming: 4 bases; J trimming: 2 bases; junction bases outside the gene matches: 7. The CDR3 is 18 residues long. Germline assignment: CDR1 SGDLS and CDR2 YYNGEE. Repertoires were generated with immunoSEQ multiplex PCR, while TCRdb's copy carries only in-frame clones and drops some. The table has about 54,000 clones, 95% to 96% seen once. The chain combines TRBV9 with TRBJ2-2; 14 bases fit TRBD2. The sequence was obtained from a woman aged 25 to 39 in good health. Sequencing was done on a sample of blood. CDR3 DNA sequence: TGTGCCAGCAGCCACACCGGGACTAGCGGGAGAAACACCGGGGAGCTGTTTTTT. This sequence encodes CASSHTGTSGRNTGELFF.